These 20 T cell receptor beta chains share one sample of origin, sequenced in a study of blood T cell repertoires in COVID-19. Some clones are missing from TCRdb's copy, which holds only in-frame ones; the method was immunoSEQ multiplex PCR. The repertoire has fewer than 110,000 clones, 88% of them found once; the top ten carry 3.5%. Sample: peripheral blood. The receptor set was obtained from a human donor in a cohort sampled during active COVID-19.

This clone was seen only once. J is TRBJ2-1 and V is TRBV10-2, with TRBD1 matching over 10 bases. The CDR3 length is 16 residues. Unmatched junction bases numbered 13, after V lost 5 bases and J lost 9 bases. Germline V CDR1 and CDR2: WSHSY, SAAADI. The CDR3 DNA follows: TGCGCCAGCAGTCGAATGGAGAGACAGGGGGCCGGTGAGCAGTTCTTC. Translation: CASSRMERQGAGEQFF.

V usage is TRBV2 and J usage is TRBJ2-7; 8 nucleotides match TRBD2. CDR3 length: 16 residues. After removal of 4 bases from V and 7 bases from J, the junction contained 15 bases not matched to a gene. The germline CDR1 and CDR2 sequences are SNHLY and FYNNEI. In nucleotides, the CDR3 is TGTGCCAGCAGTGGGTACCTAATAGCGGGAAAGGAGGAGCAGTACTTC. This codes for CASSGYLIAGKEEQYF.

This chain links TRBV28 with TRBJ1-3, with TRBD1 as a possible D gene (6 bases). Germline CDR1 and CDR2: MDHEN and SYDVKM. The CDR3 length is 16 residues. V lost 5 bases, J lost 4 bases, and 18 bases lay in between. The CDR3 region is CASSQTLGASGNTIYF. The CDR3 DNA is TGTGCCAGCAGTCAAACGCTGGGGGCGTCGGGAAACACCATATATTTT.

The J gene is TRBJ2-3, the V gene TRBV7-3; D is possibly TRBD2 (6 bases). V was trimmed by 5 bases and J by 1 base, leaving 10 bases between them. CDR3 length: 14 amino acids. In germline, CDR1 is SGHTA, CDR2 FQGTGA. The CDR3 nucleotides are TGTGCCAGCAGCAACGGACTACGCACAGATACGCAGTATTTT. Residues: CASSNGLRTDTQYF.

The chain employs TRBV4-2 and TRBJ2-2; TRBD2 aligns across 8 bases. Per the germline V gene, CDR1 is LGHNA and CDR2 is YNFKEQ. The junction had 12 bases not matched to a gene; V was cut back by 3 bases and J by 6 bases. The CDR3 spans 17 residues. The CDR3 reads CASSQPGTSLLAGELFF. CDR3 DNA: TGTGCCAGCAGCCAGCCCGGGACTAGTTTATTGGCCGGGGAGCTGTTTTTT.

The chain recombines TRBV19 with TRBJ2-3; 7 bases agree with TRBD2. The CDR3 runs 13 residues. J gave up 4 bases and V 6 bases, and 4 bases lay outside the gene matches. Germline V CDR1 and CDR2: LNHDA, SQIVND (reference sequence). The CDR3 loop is CASRPRGADTQYF. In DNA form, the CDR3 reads TGTGCCAGTAGACCCCGGGGGGCAGATACGCAGTATTTT.

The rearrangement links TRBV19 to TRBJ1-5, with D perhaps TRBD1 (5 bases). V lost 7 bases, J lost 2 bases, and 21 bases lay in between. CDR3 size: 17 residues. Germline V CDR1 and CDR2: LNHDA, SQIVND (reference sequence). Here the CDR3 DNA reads TGTGCCAGTAAGTCCCTCATGGGGGGAGCGGGCAATCAGCCCCAGCATTTT. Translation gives CASKSLMGGAGNQPQHF.

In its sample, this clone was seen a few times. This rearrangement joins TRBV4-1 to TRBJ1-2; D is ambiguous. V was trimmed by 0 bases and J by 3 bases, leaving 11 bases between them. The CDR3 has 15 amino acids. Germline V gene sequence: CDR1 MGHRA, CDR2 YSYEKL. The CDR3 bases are TGCGCCAGCAGCCAAGACCCGGGAAGGGACTATGGCTACACCTTC. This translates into CASSQDPGRDYGYTF.

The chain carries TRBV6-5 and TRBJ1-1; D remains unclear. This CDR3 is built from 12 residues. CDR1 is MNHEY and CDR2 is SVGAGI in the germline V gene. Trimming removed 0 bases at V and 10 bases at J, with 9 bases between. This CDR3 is CASSYSGGRAFF. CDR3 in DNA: TGTGCCAGCAGTTACTCGGGAGGGAGAGCTTTCTTT.

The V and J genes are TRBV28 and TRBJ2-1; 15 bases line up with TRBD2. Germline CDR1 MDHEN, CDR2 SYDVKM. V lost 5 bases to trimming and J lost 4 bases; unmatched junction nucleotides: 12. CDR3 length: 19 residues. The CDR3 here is CASSPTGTSGRMGYNEQFF. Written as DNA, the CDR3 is TGTGCCAGCAGTCCCACCGGGACTAGCGGGAGGATGGGATACAATGAGCAGTTCTTC.

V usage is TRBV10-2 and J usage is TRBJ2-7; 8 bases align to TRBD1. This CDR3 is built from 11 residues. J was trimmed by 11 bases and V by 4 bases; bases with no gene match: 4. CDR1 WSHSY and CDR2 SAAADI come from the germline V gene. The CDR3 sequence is CASSVQDREYF. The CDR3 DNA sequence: TGCGCCAGCAGTGTGCAGGACAGGGAGTACTTC.

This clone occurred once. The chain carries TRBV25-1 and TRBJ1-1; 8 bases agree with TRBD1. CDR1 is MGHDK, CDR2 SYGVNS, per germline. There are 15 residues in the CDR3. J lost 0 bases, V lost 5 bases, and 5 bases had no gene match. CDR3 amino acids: CASSPRTGLNTEAFF. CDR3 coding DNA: TGTGCCAGCAGTCCTCGGACAGGGTTGAACACTGAAGCTTTCTTT. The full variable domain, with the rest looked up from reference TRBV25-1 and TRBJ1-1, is EADIYQTPRYLVIGTGKKITLECSQTMGHDKMYWYQQDPGMELHLIHYSYGVNSTEKGDLSSESTVSRIRTEHFPLTLESARPSHTSQYLCASSPRTGLNTEAFFGQGTRLTVV.

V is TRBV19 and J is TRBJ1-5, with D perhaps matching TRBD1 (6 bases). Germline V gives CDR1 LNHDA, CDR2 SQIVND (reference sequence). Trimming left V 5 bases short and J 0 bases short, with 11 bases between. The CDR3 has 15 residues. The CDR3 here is CASSRQASSNQPQHF. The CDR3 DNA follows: TGTGCCAGTAGTCGACAGGCCTCTAGCAATCAGCCCCAGCATTTT.

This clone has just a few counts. The CDR3 bases are TGTGCTAGTGGTTTGCAAGGGGATCAGCCCCAGCATTTT. Its protein product is CASGLQGDQPQHF. V gene TRBV12-5 combines with J gene TRBJ1-5; D might be TRBD1 (5 bases). Per the germline V gene, CDR1 is LGHNT and CDR2 is FRNRAP. V lost 2 bases and J 5 bases, leaving 7 bases between the germline ends. This CDR3 is built from 13 residues. The whole variable domain, remainder taken from reference TRBV12-5 and TRBJ1-5, is DARVTQTPRHKVTEMGQEVTMRCQPILGHNTVFWYRQTMMQGLELLAYFRNRAPLDDSGMPKDRFSAEMPDATLATLKIQPSEPRDSAVYFCASGLQGDQPQHFGDGTRLSIL.

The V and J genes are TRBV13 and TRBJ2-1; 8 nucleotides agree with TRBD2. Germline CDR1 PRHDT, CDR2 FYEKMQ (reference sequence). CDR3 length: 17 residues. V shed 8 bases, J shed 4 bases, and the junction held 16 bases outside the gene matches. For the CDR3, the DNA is TGTGCCAGCGAAGGACCGAATAGCGGGGAGTCGTACAATGAGCAGTTCTTC. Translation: CASEGPNSGESYNEQFF.

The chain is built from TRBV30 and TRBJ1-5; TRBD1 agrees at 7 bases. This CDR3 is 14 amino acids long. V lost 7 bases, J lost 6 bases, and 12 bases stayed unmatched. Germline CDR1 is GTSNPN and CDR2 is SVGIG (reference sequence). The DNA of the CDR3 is TGTGCCTCCTCGGGTGGGCAGGGGGGTCAGCCCCAGCATTTT. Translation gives CASSGGQGGQPQHF.

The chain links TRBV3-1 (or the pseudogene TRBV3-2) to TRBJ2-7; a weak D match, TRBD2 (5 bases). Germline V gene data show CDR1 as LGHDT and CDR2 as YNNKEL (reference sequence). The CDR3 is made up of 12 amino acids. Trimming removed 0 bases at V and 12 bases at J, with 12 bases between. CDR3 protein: CASSQEAVHTYF. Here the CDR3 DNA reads TGTGCCAGCAGCCAAGAAGCGGTCCACACGTACTTC.

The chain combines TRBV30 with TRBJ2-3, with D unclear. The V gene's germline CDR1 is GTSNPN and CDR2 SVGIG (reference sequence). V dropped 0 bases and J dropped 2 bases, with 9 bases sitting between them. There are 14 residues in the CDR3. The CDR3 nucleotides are TGTGCCTGGAGTGTACTCGATTACACAGATACGCAGTATTTT. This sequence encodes CAWSVLDYTDTQYF.

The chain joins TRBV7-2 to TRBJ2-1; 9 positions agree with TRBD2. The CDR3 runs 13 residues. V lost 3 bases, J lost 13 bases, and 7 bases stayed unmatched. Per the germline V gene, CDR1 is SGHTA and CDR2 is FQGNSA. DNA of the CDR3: TGTGCCAGCAGCTTCGCCCTAGCGGGACCCCAGTTCTTC. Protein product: CASSFALAGPQFF.

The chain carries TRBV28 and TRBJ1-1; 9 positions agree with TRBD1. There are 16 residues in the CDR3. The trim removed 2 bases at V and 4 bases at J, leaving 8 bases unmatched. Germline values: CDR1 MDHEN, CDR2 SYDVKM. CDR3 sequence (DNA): TGTGCCAGCAGTTTAACCCCGGGACAGGGATCCACTGAAGCTTTCTTT. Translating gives CASSLTPGQGSTEAFF.